The clone carrying this T cell receptor (beta chain) came up many times. Its antigen is as yet unknown. This CDR3 contains 16 residues. Per germline, CDR1 SNHLY and CDR2 FYNNEI. Losses at the gene ends were 5 bases for V and 2 bases for J; bases not matched to a gene: 5. The source of the sample is a study of early T cells in non-severe SARS-CoV-2 infection. On the study more broadly: Sequencing of unsorted whole blood was done on bulk RNA, leaving chains unpaired. Study findings and constraints: Private and CD4 specificities were missed by VDJdb matching, skewed to anti-spike CD8.

Unique molecular identifiers were attached to individual cDNA molecules. A single record per CDR3 protein comes from TCRdb applying MiXCR to the 5' RACE reads. The table has tens of thousands of distinct CDR3 sequences, 10% seen once. The source was whole blood, collected at baseline. This sequence originates from an adult who was a healthcare worker with PCR-confirmed SARS-CoV-2 infection or an uninfected control (not recorded which). The chain recombines TRBV2 with TRBJ2-1; 11 nucleotides line up with TRBD2. CDR3 amino acids: CASSLLLAGAYNEQFF. CDR3 coding DNA: TGTGCCAGCAGTCTCCTACTAGCGGGGGCCTACAATGAGCAGTTCTTC.